The TCR beta chain described here comes from a study of post-analysis software for immune sequencing data. Study results and limitations: Samples prepared in the same batch strongly co-clustered by F measure. Patients carried roughly 5 TRBV segments more frequently than controls did, and TRBV5-6, TRBV5-1 and TRBV20-1 were among them.

Germline V gene lookup returns CDR1 MNHEY and CDR2 SVGAGI. The CDR3 runs 15 residues. The V and J ends lost 5 bases and 2 bases, in that order; junction bases with no gene match: 7. Worth noting for this clonotype: Antigen: not known.

The library was made from cDNA and included unique molecular identifiers. TCRdb re-analysed the PCR reads in MiXCR, keeping a single row per CDR3 protein. There are about 430,000 distinct CDR3 sequences in the sample; less than 40% occur only once, and around 8% lies in the top ten. This clonotype originated in a girl aged 2 to 10 with multiple sclerosis. The sequenced material came from blood. This sequence joins TRBV6-5 and TRBJ2-7; 9 nucleotides align to TRBD1. In DNA, the CDR3 is TGTGCCAGCAGTAGGGGGACAGGGAGAACCTACGAGCAGTACTTC. Translating it yields CASSRGTGRTYEQYF.